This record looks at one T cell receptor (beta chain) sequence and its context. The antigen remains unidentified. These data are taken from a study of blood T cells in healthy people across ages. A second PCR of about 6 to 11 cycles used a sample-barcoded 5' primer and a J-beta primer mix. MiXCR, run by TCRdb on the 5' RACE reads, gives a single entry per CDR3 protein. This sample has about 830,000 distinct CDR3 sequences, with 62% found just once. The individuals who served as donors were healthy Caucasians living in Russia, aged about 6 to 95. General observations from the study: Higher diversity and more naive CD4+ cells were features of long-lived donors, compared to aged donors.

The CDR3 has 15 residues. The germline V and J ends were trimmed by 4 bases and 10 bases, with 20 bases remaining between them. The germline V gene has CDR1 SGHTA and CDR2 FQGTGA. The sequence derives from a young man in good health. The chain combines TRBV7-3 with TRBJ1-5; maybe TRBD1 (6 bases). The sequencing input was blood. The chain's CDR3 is CASSSTGVRIRPQHF. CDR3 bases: TGTGCCAGCAGCTCGACAGGTGTTAGGATCAGACCCCAGCATTTT.